This T cell receptor (beta chain) was identified in a study of multiple sclerosis patients with progressive multifocal leukoencephalopathy. The CDR3 is made up of 13 amino acids. Trimming took 1 base from V and 0 from J, leaving 1 base between them. Germline CDR1 is SGHDT and CDR2 is YYEEEE. Only a few counts were recorded for this clone. What it binds is not known. The sample carries other DNA sequences with the same CDR3. TCRdb keeps only in-frame clones here, not all; method: immunoSEQ multiplex PCR. The table has about 30,000 clones, 90% seen once; the top ten hold approximately 1.4%. The time point was: about a year of natalizumab therapy. Controls were natalizumab-treated multiple sclerosis patients who did not develop PML, sampled longitudinally. All patients had prior interferon beta, and all PML patients were female. The study's findings and limits: Less diverse TRB repertoires were suggested in most PML patients. Whether JC virus or general immunocompromise explains the findings remained unclear.

This chain joins TRBV5-6 and TRBJ1-4; D not certain. Sequencing was performed on PBMCs, taken from a patient treated with natalizumab. The sequence came from a human donor with multiple sclerosis. The CDR3 loop is CASSLPTNEKLFF. CDR3 nucleotides: TGTGCCAGCAGCTTGCCAACTAATGAAAAACTGTTTTTT. Together with reference TRBV5-6 and TRBJ1-4, the CDR3 gives the full variable domain: DAGVTQSPTHLIKTRGQQVTLRCSPKSGHDTVSWYQQALGQGPQFIFQYYEEEERQRGNFPDRFSGHQFPNYSSELNVNALLLGDSALYLCASSLPTNEKLFFGSGTQLSVL.